What follows are 17 T cell receptor beta chains derived from one specimen sequenced in a study of cytomegalovirus exposure and HLA in healthy donors. Primers included in the PCR were 60 Vbeta and 13 Jbeta primers. The assay was immunoSEQ multiplex PCR, and TCRdb's table has in-frame clones only and misses some. This sample has 40,000 to 55,000 clones, with 73% found just once. The sequenced sample was PBMCs. The receptors originated from a man aged 18 to 30 in good health and CMV-seronegative.

This clone was seen more than once but under ten times. The chain joins TRBV29-1 to TRBJ2-1; weak D call: TRBD2 (6 bases). Germline CDR1 is SQVTM and CDR2 is ANQGSEA. V was clipped by 6 bases and J by 12 bases, with 6 bases between them. The CDR3 has 8 residues. The CDR3 loop reads CSVGGQFF. The DNA for the CDR3 is TGCAGCGTGGGAGGGCAGTTCTTC.

The chain combines TRBV28 with TRBJ1-1; TRBD1 aligns across 8 bases. Germline trimming cut 5 bases from V and 4 bases from J; bases unmatched to any gene: 6. This CDR3 region has 14 residues. Germline V lookup: CDR1 MDHEN, CDR2 SYDVKM. CDR3 region: CASSLQGDGTEAFF. CDR3 coding DNA: TGTGCCAGCAGTCTACAGGGGGATGGCACTGAAGCTTTCTTT.

J is TRBJ1-1 and V is TRBV6-1; 7 nucleotides align to TRBD1. J was trimmed by 1 base and V by 4 bases; bases with no gene match: 3. Looked up from germline, CDR1 is MNHNS and CDR2 is SASEGT. This CDR3 has 14 residues. In DNA form, the CDR3 reads TGTGCCAGCAGTGGACAGGGAGGGAACACTGAAGCTTTCTTT. This encodes CASSGQGGNTEAFF.

The chain has TRBV4-3 and TRBJ1-4; D is unresolved. Trimming took 0 bases from V and 8 from J, leaving 16 bases between them. The CDR3 totals 16 residues. The germline V gene has CDR1 LGHNA and CDR2 YSLEER. The CDR3 region is CASSQDLGGSGEKLFF. DNA for the CDR3: TGCGCCAGCAGCCAAGATCTGGGAGGGTCGGGGGAAAAACTGTTTTTT.

The chain couples TRBV29-1 to TRBJ1-5; D may be TRBD1 (6 bases). Germline CDR1 and CDR2: SQVTM and ANQGSEA. With 4 bases removed from V and 2 bases from J, the gap between germline ends came to 12 bases. The CDR3 length is 14 residues. The CDR3 loop is CSVVGGGGNQPQHF. CDR3 nucleotides: TGCAGCGTTGTGGGAGGGGGAGGCAATCAGCCCCAGCATTTT.

V usage is TRBV6-6 and J usage is TRBJ2-5, with 9 nucleotides matching TRBD2. This CDR3 is 14 amino acids long. The trim removed 7 bases at V and 2 bases at J, leaving 5 bases unmatched. Germline V gene sequence: CDR1 MNHNY, CDR2 SVGAGI (reference sequence). CDR3 region: CASKGTSFQETQYF. In DNA, the CDR3 is TGTGCCAGCAAAGGGACTAGCTTTCAAGAGACCCAGTACTTC.

The rearrangement joins TRBV25-1 to TRBJ1-2; the D is unclear. This CDR3 comprises 14 residues. V was cut by 0 bases and J by 0 bases, with 5 bases left in between. Germline V CDR1 and CDR2: MGHDK, SYGVNS. Here the CDR3 DNA reads TGTGCCAGCAGTGAATACGGGACTAACTATGGCTACACCTTC. Translated, it gives CASSEYGTNYGYTF.

The chain uses TRBV29-1 and TRBJ2-2; 7 bases agree with TRBD2. This CDR3 has 15 amino acids. Germline CDR1 reads SQVTM; CDR2 reads ANQGSEA. Trimming removed 3 bases from V and 6 bases from J; junction bases left unmatched: 10. The CDR3: CSVDFAGAVPGELFF. Here the CDR3 DNA reads TGCAGCGTTGATTTCGCGGGAGCAGTTCCCGGGGAGCTGTTTTTT.

This clone was seen a handful of times. V gene TRBV6-1 combines with J gene TRBJ1-5; D is undetermined. The V gene's germline CDR1 is MNHNS and CDR2 SASEGT. The V end lost 6 bases, the J end lost 2 bases, and 14 bases lay between the germline ends. The CDR3 runs to 15 residues. Written as DNA, the CDR3 is TGTGCCAGCAGCCCCCAGAAGGCGGGCAATCAGCCCCAGCATTTT. It codes for CASSPQKAGNQPQHF.

V gene TRBV5-4 combines with J gene TRBJ2-7; 8 bases line up with TRBD2. In germline, CDR1 is SGHNT, CDR2 YYREEE (reference sequence). V was pared by 4 bases and J by 5 bases, with 8 bases of the junction left unmatched. The length of the CDR3 is 14 residues. CDR3 region: CASSLTGTSNEQYF. The CDR3 DNA follows: TGTGCCAGCAGCCTAACCGGGACTAGTAACGAGCAGTACTTC. Full variable domain (remainder filled in from reference TRBV5-4 and TRBJ2-7): ETGVTQSPTHLIKTRGQQVTLRCSSQSGHNTVSWYQQALGQGPQFIFQYYREEENGRGNFPPRFSGLQFPNYSSELNVNALELDDSALYLCASSLTGTSNEQYFGPGTRLTVT.

This chain uses TRBV6-4 with TRBJ2-1, with TRBD2 matching over 7 bases. This CDR3 region has 19 residues. The V segment lost 5 bases and the J segment 1 base; nucleotides outside the gene matches: 17. Germline V gene sequence: CDR1 MRHNA, CDR2 SNTAGT. The chain's CDR3 is CASSPDPRLAGVSYNEQFF. The CDR3 nucleotides read TGTGCCAGCAGTCCCGACCCACGGTTGGCGGGAGTTTCCTACAATGAGCAGTTCTTC.

In this sample, this clone turned up a few times. The rearrangement links TRBV5-1 to TRBJ2-1; no clear D gene. V dropped 3 bases and J dropped 3 bases, with 10 bases sitting between them. This CDR3 contains 14 residues. The germline gives CDR1 SGHRS, CDR2 YFSETQ. CDR3 sequence reads: CASSSQHGYNEQFF. The CDR3 DNA reads as TGCGCCAGCAGCTCACAGCACGGCTACAATGAGCAGTTCTTC.

V usage is TRBV7-8 and J usage is TRBJ1-2; no clear D gene. Germline CDR1 reads SGHVS; CDR2 reads FQNEAQ. The germline V and J ends were trimmed by 1 base and 4 bases, with 10 bases remaining between them. The CDR3 has 14 residues. CDR3 bases: TGTGCCAGCAGCTTAGATGGCGGAACCTATGGCTACACCTTC. As protein: CASSLDGGTYGYTF.

The rearrangement links TRBV2 to TRBJ2-4; TRBD1 matches 9 bases. CDR1 is SNHLY, CDR2 FYNNEI, per germline. The ends lost 5 bases at V and 0 bases at J; junction bases unmatched: 2. CDR3 size: 15 residues. The CDR3 region has the DNA TGTGCCAGCAGTCCACAGGGGGCAGCCAAAAACATTCAGTACTTC. Protein product: CASSPQGAAKNIQYF. The whole variable domain, remainder taken from reference TRBV2 and TRBJ2-4, is EPEVTQTPSHQVTQMGQEVILRCVPISNHLYFYWYRQILGQKVEFLVSFYNNEISEKSEIFDDQFSVERPDGSNFTLKIRSTKLEDSAMYFCASSPQGAAKNIQYFGAGTRLSVL.

This sequence joins TRBV6-5 and TRBJ2-7; TRBD1 matches 7 bases. The CDR3 has 13 residues. The junction had 3 bases not matched to a gene; V was cut back by 5 bases and J by 2 bases. The germline V gene has CDR1 MNHEY and CDR2 SVGAGI. In nucleotides, the CDR3 is TGTGCCAGCAGTCGGACAGGAACCTACGAGCAGTACTTC. This translates into CASSRTGTYEQYF.

The V gene is TRBV7-2, the J gene TRBJ1-4; 7 bases agree with TRBD1. Germline V gene data show CDR1 as SGHTA and CDR2 as FQGNSA. This CDR3 contains 15 residues. With V trimmed by 5 bases and J by 4 bases, 7 bases remained unmatched. The DNA of the CDR3 is TGTGCCAGCAGCGCAAGACAGGGTGATAATGAAAAACTGTTTTTT. This translates into CASSARQGDNEKLFF. Full variable domain (outside the CDR3, taken from reference TRBV7-2 and TRBJ1-4): GAGVSQSPSNKVTEKGKDVELRCDPISGHTALYWYRQSLGQGLEFLIYFQGNSAPDKSGLPSDRFSAERTGGSVSTLTIQRTQQEDSAVYLCASSARQGDNEKLFFGSGTQLSVL.

This rearrangement joins TRBV29-1 to TRBJ1-1; maybe TRBD1 (6 bases). V was pared by 7 bases and J by 6 bases, with 18 bases between. Per the germline V gene, CDR1 is SQVTM and CDR2 is ANQGSEA. This CDR3 has 13 residues. The CDR3 DNA reads as TGCAGCGGAACAGGGATGACTGACGCTGAAGCTTTCTTT. Its translation is CSGTGMTDAEAFF. Full variable domain (missing parts from reference TRBV29-1 and TRBJ1-1): SAVISQKPSRDICQRGTSLTIQCQVDSQVTMMFWYRQQPGQSLTLIATANQGSEATYESGFVIDKFPISRPNLTFSTLTVSNMSPEDSSIYLCSGTGMTDAEAFFGQGTRLTVV.